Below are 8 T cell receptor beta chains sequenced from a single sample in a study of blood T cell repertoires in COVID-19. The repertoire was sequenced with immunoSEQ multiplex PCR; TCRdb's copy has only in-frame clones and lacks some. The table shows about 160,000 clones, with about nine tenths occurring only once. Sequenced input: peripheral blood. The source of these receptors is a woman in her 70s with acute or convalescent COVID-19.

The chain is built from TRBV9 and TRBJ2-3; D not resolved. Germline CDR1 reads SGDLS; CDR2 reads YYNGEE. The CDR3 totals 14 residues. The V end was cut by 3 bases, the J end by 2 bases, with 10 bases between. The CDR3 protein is CASSALPSTDTQYF. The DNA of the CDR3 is TGTGCCAGCAGCGCCCTCCCTTCCACAGATACGCAGTATTTT.

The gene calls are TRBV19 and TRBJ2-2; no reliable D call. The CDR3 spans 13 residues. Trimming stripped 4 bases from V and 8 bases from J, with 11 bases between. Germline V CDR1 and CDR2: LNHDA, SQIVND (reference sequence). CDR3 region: CASSTSEAGELFF. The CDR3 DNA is TGTGCCAGTAGTACCTCAGAGGCTGGGGAGCTGTTTTTT. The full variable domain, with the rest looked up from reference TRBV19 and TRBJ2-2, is DGGITQSPKYLFRKEGQNVTLSCEQNLNHDAMYWYRQDPGQGLRLIYYSQIVNDFQKGDIAEGYSVSREKKESFPLTVTSAQKNPTAFYLCASSTSEAGELFFGEGSRLTVL.

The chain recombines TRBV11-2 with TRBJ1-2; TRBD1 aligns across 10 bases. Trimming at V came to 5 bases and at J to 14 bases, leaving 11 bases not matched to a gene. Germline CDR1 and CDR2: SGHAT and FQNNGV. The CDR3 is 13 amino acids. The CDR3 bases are TGTGCCAGCAGCCAAGGGGTTGACAGGGGGCAAACCTTC. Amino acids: CASSQGVDRGQTF. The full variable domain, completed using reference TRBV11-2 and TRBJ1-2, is EAGVAQSPRYKIIEKRQSVAFWCNPISGHATLYWYQQILGQGPKLLIQFQNNGVVDDSQLPKDRFSAERLKGVDSTLKIQPAKLEDSAVYLCASSQGVDRGQTFGSGTRLTVV.

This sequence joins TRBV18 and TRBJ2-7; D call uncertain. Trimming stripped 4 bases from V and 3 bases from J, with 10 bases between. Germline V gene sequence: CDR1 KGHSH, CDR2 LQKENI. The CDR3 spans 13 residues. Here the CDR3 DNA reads TGTGCCAGCTCACGTGGCGGAAACTACGAGCAGTACTTC. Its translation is CASSRGGNYEQYF. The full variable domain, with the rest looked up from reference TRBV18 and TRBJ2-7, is NAGVMQNPRHLVRRRGQEARLRCSPMKGHSHVYWYRQLPEEGLKFMVYLQKENIIDESGMPKERFSAEFPKEGPSILRIQQVVRGDSAAYFCASSRGGNYEQYFGPGTRLTVT.

Written as DNA, the CDR3 is TGTGCCAGCAGCGCCAGACTAGGGAAGAACACCGGGGAGCTGTTTTTT. Protein product: CASSARLGKNTGELFF. The chain carries TRBV6-2 or TRBV6-3 and TRBJ2-2; D perhaps matches TRBD2 (6 bases). The V gene's germline CDR1 is MNHEY and CDR2 SVGEGT. V was shortened by 6 bases and J by 1 base, with 15 bases between the two germline ends. The CDR3 length is 16 residues.

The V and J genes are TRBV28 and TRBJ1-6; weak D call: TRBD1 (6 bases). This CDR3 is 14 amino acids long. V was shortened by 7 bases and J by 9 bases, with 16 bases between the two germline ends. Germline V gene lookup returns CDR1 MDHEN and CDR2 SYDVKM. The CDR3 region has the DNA TGTGCCAGCATTCCCACAGGGTTCAGTTCACCCCTCCACTTT. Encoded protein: CASIPTGFSSPLHF.

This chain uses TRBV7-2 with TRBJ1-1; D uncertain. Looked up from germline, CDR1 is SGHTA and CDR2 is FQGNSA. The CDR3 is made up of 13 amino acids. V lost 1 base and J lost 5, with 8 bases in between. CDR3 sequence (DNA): TGTGCCAGCAGCTTAGGTTTACAAACTGAAGCTTTCTTT. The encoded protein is CASSLGLQTEAFF.

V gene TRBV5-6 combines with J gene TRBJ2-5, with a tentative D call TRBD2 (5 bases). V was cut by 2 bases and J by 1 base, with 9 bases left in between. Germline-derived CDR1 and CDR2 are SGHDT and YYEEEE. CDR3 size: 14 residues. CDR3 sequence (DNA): TGTGCCAGCAGCTTAGGACTGGTCCAAGAGACCCAGTACTTC. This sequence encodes CASSLGLVQETQYF. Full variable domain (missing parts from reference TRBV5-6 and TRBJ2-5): DAGVTQSPTHLIKTRGQQVTLRCSPKSGHDTVSWYQQALGQGPQFIFQYYEEEERQRGNFPDRFSGHQFPNYSSELNVNALLLGDSALYLCASSLGLVQETQYFGPGTRLLVL.